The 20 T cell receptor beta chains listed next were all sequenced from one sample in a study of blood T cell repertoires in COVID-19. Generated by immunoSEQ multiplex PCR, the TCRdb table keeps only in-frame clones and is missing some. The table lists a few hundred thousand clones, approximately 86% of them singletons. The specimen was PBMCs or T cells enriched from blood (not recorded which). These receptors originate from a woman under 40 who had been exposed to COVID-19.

Written as DNA, the CDR3 is TGTGCCAGCAGCTTGGGGCCTTTCCAGGGGAGAGGCTACGAGCAGTACTTC. Protein sequence: CASSLGPFQGRGYEQYF. The genes are TRBV5-8 and TRBJ2-7; tentatively, D is TRBD1 (6 bases). V lost 0 bases and J 3 bases, leaving 19 bases between the germline ends. Germline lookup yields CDR1 SGHTS and CDR2 YDEGEE. The CDR3 contains 17 residues.

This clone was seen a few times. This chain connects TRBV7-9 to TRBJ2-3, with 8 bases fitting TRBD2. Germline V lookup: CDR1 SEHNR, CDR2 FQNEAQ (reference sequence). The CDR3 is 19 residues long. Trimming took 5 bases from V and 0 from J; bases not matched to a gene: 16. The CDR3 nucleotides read TGTGCCAGCAGCCCCCACCTCGGGGGGGGAAGAACTAGCACAGATACGCAGTATTTT. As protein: CASSPHLGGGRTSTDTQYF.

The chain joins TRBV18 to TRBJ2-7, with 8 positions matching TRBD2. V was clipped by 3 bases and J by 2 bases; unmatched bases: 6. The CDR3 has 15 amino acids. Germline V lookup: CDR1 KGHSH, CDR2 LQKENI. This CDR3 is CASSPSGGDPYEQYF. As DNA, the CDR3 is TGTGCCAGCTCACCGTCGGGGGGGGATCCCTACGAGCAGTACTTC.

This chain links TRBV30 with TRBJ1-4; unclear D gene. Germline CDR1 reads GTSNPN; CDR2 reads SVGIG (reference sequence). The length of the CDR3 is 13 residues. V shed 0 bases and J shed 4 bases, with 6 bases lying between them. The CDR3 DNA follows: TGTGCCTGGAGTGTACTCGGTAATGAAAAACTGTTTTTT. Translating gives CAWSVLGNEKLFF.

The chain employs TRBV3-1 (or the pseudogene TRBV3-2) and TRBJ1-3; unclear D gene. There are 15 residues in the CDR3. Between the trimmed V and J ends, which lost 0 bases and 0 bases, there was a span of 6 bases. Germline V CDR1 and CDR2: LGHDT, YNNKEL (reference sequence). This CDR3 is CASSQDLNSGNTIYF. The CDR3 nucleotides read TGTGCCAGCAGCCAAGATCTAAACTCTGGAAACACCATATATTTT.

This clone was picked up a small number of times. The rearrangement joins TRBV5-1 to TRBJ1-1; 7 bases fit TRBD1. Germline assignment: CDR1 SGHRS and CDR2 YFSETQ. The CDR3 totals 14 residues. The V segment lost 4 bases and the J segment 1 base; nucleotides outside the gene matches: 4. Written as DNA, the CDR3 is TGCGCCAGCAGCCAGGGGGACAGGAACACTGAAGCTTTCTTT. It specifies CASSQGDRNTEAFF.

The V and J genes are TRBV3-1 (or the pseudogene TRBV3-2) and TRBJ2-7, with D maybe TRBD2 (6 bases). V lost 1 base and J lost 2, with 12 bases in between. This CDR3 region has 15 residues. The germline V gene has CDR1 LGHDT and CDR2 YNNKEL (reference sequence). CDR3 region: CASSQVLAGTYEQYF. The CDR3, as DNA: TGTGCCAGCAGCCAAGTCCTGGCGGGGACCTACGAGCAGTACTTC.

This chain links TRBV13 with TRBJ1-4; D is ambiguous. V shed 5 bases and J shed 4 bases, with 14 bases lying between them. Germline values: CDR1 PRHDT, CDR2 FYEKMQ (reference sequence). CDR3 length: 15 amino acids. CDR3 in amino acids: CASSRTYPFNEKLFF. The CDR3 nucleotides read TGTGCCAGCAGCCGGACTTACCCCTTTAATGAAAAACTGTTTTTT.

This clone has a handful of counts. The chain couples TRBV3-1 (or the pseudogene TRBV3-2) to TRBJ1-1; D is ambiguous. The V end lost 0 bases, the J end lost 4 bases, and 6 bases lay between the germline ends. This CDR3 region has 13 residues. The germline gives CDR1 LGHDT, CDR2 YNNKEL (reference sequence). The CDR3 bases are TGTGCCAGCAGCCAAGAATTCGGCACTGAAGCTTTCTTT. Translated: CASSQEFGTEAFF.

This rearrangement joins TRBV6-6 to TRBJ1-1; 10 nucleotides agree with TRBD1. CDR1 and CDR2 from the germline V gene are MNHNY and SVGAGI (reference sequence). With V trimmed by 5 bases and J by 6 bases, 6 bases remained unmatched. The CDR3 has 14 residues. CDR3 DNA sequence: TGTGCCAGCAGTCCGGGACAGGGGACTCCTGAAGCTTTCTTT. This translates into CASSPGQGTPEAFF.

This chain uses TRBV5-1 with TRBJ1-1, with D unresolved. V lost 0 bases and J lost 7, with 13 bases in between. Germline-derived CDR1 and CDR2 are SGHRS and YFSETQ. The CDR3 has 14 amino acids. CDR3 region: CASSLALGGGEAFF. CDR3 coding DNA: TGCGCCAGCAGCTTGGCCTTGGGTGGAGGTGAAGCTTTCTTT.

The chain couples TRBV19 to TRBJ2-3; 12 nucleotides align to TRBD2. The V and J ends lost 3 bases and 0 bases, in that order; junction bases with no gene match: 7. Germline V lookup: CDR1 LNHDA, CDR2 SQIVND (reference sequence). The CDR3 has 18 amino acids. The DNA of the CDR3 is TGTGCCAGTAGTATTGCTAGCGGGGGGGCCAGGAGCACAGATACGCAGTATTTT. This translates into CASSIASGGARSTDTQYF.

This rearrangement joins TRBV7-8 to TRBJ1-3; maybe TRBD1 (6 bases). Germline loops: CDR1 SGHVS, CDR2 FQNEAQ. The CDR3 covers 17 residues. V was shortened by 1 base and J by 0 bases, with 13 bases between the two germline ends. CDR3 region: CASSLGGLRGSGNTIYF. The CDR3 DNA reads TGTGCCAGCAGCTTAGGTGGGCTCAGGGGCTCTGGAAACACCATATATTTT.

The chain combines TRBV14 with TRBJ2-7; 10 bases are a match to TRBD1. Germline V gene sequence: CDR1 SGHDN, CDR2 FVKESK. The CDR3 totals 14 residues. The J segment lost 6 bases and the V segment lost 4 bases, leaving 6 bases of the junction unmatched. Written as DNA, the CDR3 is TGTGCCAGCAGCCCCCGGGACAGGGGTTTCGAGCAGTACTTC. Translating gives CASSPRDRGFEQYF.

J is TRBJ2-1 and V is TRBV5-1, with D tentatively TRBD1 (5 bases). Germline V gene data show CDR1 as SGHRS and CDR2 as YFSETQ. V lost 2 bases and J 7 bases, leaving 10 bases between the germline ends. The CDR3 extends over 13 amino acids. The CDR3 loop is CASSLQKGNEQFF. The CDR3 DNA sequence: TGCGCCAGCAGCTTACAAAAGGGGAATGAGCAGTTCTTC.

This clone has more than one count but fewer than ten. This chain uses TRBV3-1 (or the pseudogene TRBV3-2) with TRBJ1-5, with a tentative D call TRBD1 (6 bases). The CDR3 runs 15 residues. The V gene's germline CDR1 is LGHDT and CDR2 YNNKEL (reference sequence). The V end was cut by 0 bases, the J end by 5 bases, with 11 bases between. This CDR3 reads CASSQDPTGHQPQHF. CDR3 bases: TGTGCCAGCAGCCAAGATCCAACAGGGCATCAGCCCCAGCATTTT.

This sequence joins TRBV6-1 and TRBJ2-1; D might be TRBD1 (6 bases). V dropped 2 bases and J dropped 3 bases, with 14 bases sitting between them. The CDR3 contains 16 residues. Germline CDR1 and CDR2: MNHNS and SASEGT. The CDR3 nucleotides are TGTGCCAGCAGTGAACAGGGGCCTATATTCTACAATGAGCAGTTCTTC. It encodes CASSEQGPIFYNEQFF.

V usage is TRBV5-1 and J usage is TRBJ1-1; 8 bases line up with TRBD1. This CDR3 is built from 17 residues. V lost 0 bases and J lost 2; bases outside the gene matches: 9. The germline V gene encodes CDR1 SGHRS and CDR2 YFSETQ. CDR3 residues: CASSLALGQGSNTEAFF. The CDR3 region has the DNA TGCGCCAGCAGCTTGGCCCTAGGACAGGGTAGCAACACTGAAGCTTTCTTT. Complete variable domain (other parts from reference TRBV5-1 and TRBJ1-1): KAGVTQTPRYLIKTRGQQVTLSCSPISGHRSVSWYQQTPGQGLQFLFEYFSETQRNKGNFPGRFSGRQFSNSRSEMNVSTLELGDSALYLCASSLALGQGSNTEAFFGQGTRLTVV.

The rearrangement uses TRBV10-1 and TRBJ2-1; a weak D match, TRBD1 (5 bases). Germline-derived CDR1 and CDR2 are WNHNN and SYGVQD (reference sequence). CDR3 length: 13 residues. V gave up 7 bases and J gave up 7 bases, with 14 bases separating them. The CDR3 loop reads CASTPRVGNEQFF. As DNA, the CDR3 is TGCGCCAGCACACCCAGGGTAGGAAATGAGCAGTTCTTC.

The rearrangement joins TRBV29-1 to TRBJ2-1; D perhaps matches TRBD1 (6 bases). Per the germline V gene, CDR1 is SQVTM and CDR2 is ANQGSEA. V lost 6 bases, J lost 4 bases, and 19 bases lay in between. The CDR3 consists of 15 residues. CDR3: CSVAGWGTPYNEQFF. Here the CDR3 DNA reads TGCAGCGTCGCTGGATGGGGGACACCTTACAATGAGCAGTTCTTC.